The rows below give T cell receptor beta chains drawn from one sample of a study of response to subunit inactivated influenza vaccine. A single record per CDR3 protein comes from TCRdb applying MiXCR to the RT-PCR reads. In the table there are roughly 700,000 distinct CDR3 sequences, 15% to 19% of which are singletons. The source was PBMCs from blood, collected less than 13 days after vaccination. Receptors originate from a man in his fifties who received an inactivated influenza vaccine. The CDR3 runs from the conserved cysteine through the conserved F or W. The order of the fields is V gene, J gene, D gene, CDR3 length, clone size, CDR3 DNA, CDR3 protein. A D gene is named only where the DNA matches it firmly. The size entry is marked missing in some rows and otherwise reads once, few, many or a size class.

v_call: TRBV7-6; j_call: TRBJ2-7; d_call: -; cdr3_length: 16; clone_size: -; cdr3_nt: TGTGCCAGCAGCCCAACTAATTCGATAGATGGATACGAGCAGTACTTC; cdr3_aa: CASSPTNSIDGYEQYF
v_call: TRBV3-1; j_call: TRBJ2-3; d_call: TRBD2; cdr3_length: 15; clone_size: many; cdr3_nt: TGTGCCAGCAGCCGGACGGGACTATCCACAGATACGCAGTATTTT; cdr3_aa: CASSRTGLSTDTQYF
v_call: TRBV6-1; j_call: TRBJ1-1; d_call: -; cdr3_length: 14; clone_size: few; cdr3_nt: TGTGCCAGCAGAATACAGGGTTCTTTCACTGAAGCTTTCTTT; cdr3_aa: CASRIQGSFTEAFF
v_call: TRBV7-9; j_call: TRBJ2-7; d_call: TRBD2; cdr3_length: 13; clone_size: few; cdr3_nt: TGTGCAGAGGGGCCTAGCGGGACCTACGAGCAGTACTTC; cdr3_aa: CAEGPSGTYEQYF
v_call: TRBV6-1; j_call: TRBJ1-4; d_call: -; cdr3_length: 13; clone_size: few; cdr3_nt: TGTGCCAGCAAAGGAACAACTAATGAAAAACTGTTTTTT; cdr3_aa: CASKGTTNEKLFF
v_call: TRBV20-1; j_call: TRBJ1-1; d_call: -; cdr3_length: 11; clone_size: -; cdr3_nt: TGCAGTGCTCCGGGGCTAAATGAAGCTTTCTTT; cdr3_aa: CSAPGLNEAFF
v_call: TRBV14; j_call: TRBJ2-1; d_call: -; cdr3_length: 14; clone_size: -; cdr3_nt: TGTGCCAGCAGCCGACTAGGCCCGGGTAATGAGCAGTTCTTC; cdr3_aa: CASSRLGPGNEQFF
v_call: TRBV4-2; j_call: TRBJ1-3; d_call: TRBD1; cdr3_length: 16; clone_size: -; cdr3_nt: TGTGCCAGCAGCCAGGAGACAGGGATTCGGCGAAACACCATATATTTT; cdr3_aa: CASSQETGIRRNTIYF
v_call: TRBV6-1; j_call: TRBJ2-7; d_call: TRBD1; cdr3_length: 16; clone_size: few; cdr3_nt: TGTGCCAGCAGCCAAATGACCGGGACAGTCACCTACGAGCAGTACTTC; cdr3_aa: CASSQMTGTVTYEQYF
v_call: TRBV29-1; j_call: TRBJ2-7; d_call: -; cdr3_length: 15; clone_size: many; cdr3_nt: TGCAGCGTGGATGCACCCCTAGGCGGCTCCTACGAGCAGTACTTC; cdr3_aa: CSVDAPLGGSYEQYF
v_call: TRBV20-1; j_call: TRBJ2-1; d_call: TRBD2; cdr3_length: 15; clone_size: -; cdr3_nt: TGCAGTGCTTCGCGACTAGCGGGAGACGTAGCTGAGCAGTTCTTC; cdr3_aa: CSASRLAGDVAEQFF
v_call: TRBV5-1; j_call: TRBJ2-7; d_call: -; cdr3_length: 14; clone_size: many; cdr3_nt: TGCGCCAGCAGCAAAACCACAGGGTCCTACGAGCAGTACTTC; cdr3_aa: CASSKTTGSYEQYF
v_call: TRBV11-3; j_call: TRBJ2-1; d_call: -; cdr3_length: 13; clone_size: many; cdr3_nt: TGTGCCAGCAGTTCACAGGGTTACAATGAGCAGTTCTTC; cdr3_aa: CASSSQGYNEQFF
v_call: TRBV5-8; j_call: TRBJ2-5; d_call: TRBD1; cdr3_length: 15; clone_size: -; cdr3_nt: TGTGCCAGCAGCTTTGGGACAGGGGGCCAAGAGACCCAGTACTTC; cdr3_aa: CASSFGTGGQETQYF
v_call: TRBV29-1; j_call: TRBJ2-1; d_call: TRBD2; cdr3_length: 15; clone_size: -; cdr3_nt: TGCAGCTTCCTAGGCGGGACTAGCGGGGGAAATGAGCAGTTCTTC; cdr3_aa: CSFLGGTSGGNEQFF
v_call: TRBV6-5; j_call: TRBJ2-7; d_call: TRBD2; cdr3_length: 16; clone_size: -; cdr3_nt: TGTGCCAGCAGTTACTCGAGATCTAGCGGGAGATACGAGCAGTACTTC; cdr3_aa: CASSYSRSSGRYEQYF
v_call: TRBV5-5; j_call: TRBJ1-5; d_call: TRBD1; cdr3_length: 16; clone_size: many; cdr3_nt: TGTGCCAGCAGCTTCTCGGGACAGGGTTACAATCAGCCCCAGCATTTT; cdr3_aa: CASSFSGQGYNQPQHF
v_call: TRBV2; j_call: TRBJ2-2; d_call: TRBD1; cdr3_length: 15; clone_size: few; cdr3_nt: TGTGCCAGCTGGGGGGACAGGGGGCTTACCGGGGAGCTGTTTTTT; cdr3_aa: CASWGDRGLTGELFF
v_call: TRBV12-3/TRBV12-4; j_call: TRBJ1-2; d_call: -; cdr3_length: 13; clone_size: few; cdr3_nt: TGTGCCAGCAGTTTATCGGTGGGTGGGGGCTACACCTTC; cdr3_aa: CASSLSVGGGYTF
v_call: TRBV5-1; j_call: TRBJ1-1; d_call: TRBD1; cdr3_length: 14; clone_size: many; cdr3_nt: TGCGCCAGCAGCTTTCAGGGGGCGAGTACTGAAGCTTTCTTT; cdr3_aa: CASSFQGASTEAFF